Presented here are 31 T cell receptor beta chains from one specimen sequenced in a study of T cell clones after liver transplantation. Assay: immunoSEQ multiplex PCR; the TCRdb copy retains only in-frame clones and omits some. This sample has around 110,000 clones, with 90% found just once. Specimen: CD4+ T cells from blood, collected 12 months after liver transplant. The receptors come from a human patient who received a liver transplant. These T cells may partly come from the graft donor.

This sequence joins TRBV6-6 and TRBJ2-3, with TRBD2 matching 9 bases. Unmatched junction bases numbered 7, after V lost 6 bases and J lost 0 bases. From germline, CDR1 is MNHNY and CDR2 SVGAGI (reference sequence). This CDR3 is 16 amino acids long. CDR3 protein: CASRWAAGGSTDTQYF. The CDR3 DNA reads as TGTGCCAGCAGGTGGGCAGCGGGAGGCAGCACAGATACGCAGTATTTT.

V and J are TRBV4-3 and TRBJ1-4; no clear D. Germline V gives CDR1 LGHNA, CDR2 YSLEER. Trimming stripped 0 bases from V and 4 bases from J, with 9 bases between. CDR3 size: 15 residues. The CDR3 region is CASSQDVAVNEKLFF. The CDR3 DNA reads as TGCGCCAGCAGCCAAGATGTGGCAGTTAATGAAAAACTGTTTTTT.

The J gene is TRBJ2-3, the V gene TRBV5-4, with TRBD1 identical over 9 bases. V dropped 4 bases and J dropped 4; count of bases not matched to a gene: 7. In germline, CDR1 is SGHNT, CDR2 YYREEE (reference sequence). The CDR3 runs to 15 residues. The CDR3: CASSPRDRAADTQYF. CDR3 DNA sequence: TGTGCCAGCAGCCCCCGGGACAGGGCAGCAGATACGCAGTATTTT. Full variable domain (missing parts from reference TRBV5-4 and TRBJ2-3): ETGVTQSPTHLIKTRGQQVTLRCSSQSGHNTVSWYQQALGQGPQFIFQYYREEENGRGNFPPRFSGLQFPNYSSELNVNALELDDSALYLCASSPRDRAADTQYFGPGTRLTVL.

The chain couples TRBV19 to TRBJ1-4; 9 bases line up with TRBD1. The ends lost 4 bases at V and 7 bases at J; junction bases unmatched: 4. This CDR3 has 14 residues. The V gene's germline CDR1 is LNHDA and CDR2 SQIVND (reference sequence). CDR3 coding DNA: TGTGCCAGTAGTACTCAGACAGGGGGTGAAAAACTGTTTTTT. This sequence encodes CASSTQTGGEKLFF.

This chain uses TRBV10-3 with TRBJ1-3; D gene unclear. The CDR3 length is 11 residues. Germline assignment: CDR1 ENHRY and CDR2 SYGVKD. The V gene lost 8 bases and the J gene lost 6 bases, with 8 bases spanning the gap. CDR3 in DNA: TGTGCCATCGGTCCCCAAAACACCATATATTTT. The encoded protein is CAIGPQNTIYF.

CDR3 sequence reads: CASSRTGGDTEAFF. The CDR3 nucleotides read TGTGCCAGCTCACGGACAGGGGGGGACACTGAAGCTTTCTTT. V gene TRBV18 combines with J gene TRBJ1-1; 10 nucleotides agree with TRBD1. V lost 4 bases, J lost 3 bases, and 2 bases stayed unmatched. The CDR3 sequence is 14 residues long. Germline CDR1 and CDR2: KGHSH and LQKENI.

This chain links TRBV19 with TRBJ1-5; no clear D. The germline V gene encodes CDR1 LNHDA and CDR2 SQIVND (reference sequence). V gave up 4 bases and J gave up 7 bases, with 14 bases separating them. There are 14 residues in the CDR3. The CDR3 coding sequence is TGTGCCAGTAGTACCCCAGGTAACTCCCAGCCCCAGCATTTT. Translated: CASSTPGNSQPQHF.

This clone came up a few times. This rearrangement joins TRBV7-9 to TRBJ1-5; possibly TRBD1 for D (5 bases). Germline V gene data show CDR1 as SEHNR and CDR2 as FQNEAQ (reference sequence). V was clipped by 2 bases and J by 6 bases, with 8 bases between them. This CDR3 spans 13 amino acids. CDR3 DNA: TGTGCCAGCAGCTTAAACCAGGGTCAGCCCCAGCATTTT. This sequence encodes CASSLNQGQPQHF.

The rearrangement joins TRBV7-2 to TRBJ1-1; possibly TRBD1 for D (6 bases). CDR1 is SGHTA, CDR2 FQGNSA, per germline. V lost 3 bases to trimming and J lost 5 bases, with 19 bases between them. The CDR3 loop spans 16 amino acids. This CDR3 reads CASSFLPGGQGTEAFF. CDR3 nucleotides: TGTGCCAGCAGCTTTTTACCCGGGGGCCAGGGGACTGAAGCTTTCTTT.

This clone was counted once. The CDR3 sequence: CASSPGTSGRKTYNEQFF. CDR3 in DNA: TGTGCCAGCAGCCCCGGGACTAGCGGGAGGAAAACCTACAATGAGCAGTTCTTC. V gene TRBV6-4 combines with J gene TRBJ2-1, with 15 nucleotides matching TRBD2. This CDR3 has 18 residues. Per the germline V gene, CDR1 is MRHNA and CDR2 is SNTAGT. The J segment lost 2 bases and the V segment lost 6 bases, leaving 8 bases of the junction unmatched.

The rearrangement joins TRBV12-1 to TRBJ2-7; TRBD2, the D gene given by the table, was not confirmed from the DNA. TRBV12-1 is designated a pseudogene. The CDR3 length is 17 residues. The DNA for the CDR3 is TGTGCCAGCAGCTTTTGGGGGACGAGCGGGAACGGTTACGAGCAGTACTTC. This sequence encodes CASSFWGTSGNGYEQYF.

J is TRBJ2-1 and V is TRBV4-3, with a weak D call TRBD2 (5 bases). V lost 0 bases and J lost 0, with 15 bases in between. Germline-derived CDR1 and CDR2 are LGHNA and YSLEER. This CDR3 region has 18 residues. CDR3 in amino acids: CASSQEGRGRYSYNEQFF. The CDR3 region has the DNA TGCGCCAGCAGCCAAGAGGGCCGAGGGCGCTACTCCTACAATGAGCAGTTCTTC.

V gene TRBV9 combines with J gene TRBJ2-3, with D possibly being TRBD2 (5 bases). The CDR3 sequence is 17 residues long. Deletions cut 1 base from V and 7 bases from J, with 22 bases between. Germline V gives CDR1 SGDLS, CDR2 YYNGEE. CDR3 sequence: CASSVMSKSVARNTQYF. CDR3 bases: TGTGCCAGCAGCGTAATGAGTAAGTCGGTAGCGAGAAATACGCAGTATTTT. Together with reference TRBV9 and TRBJ2-3, the CDR3 gives the full variable domain: DSGVTQTPKHLITATGQRVTLRCSPRSGDLSVYWYQQSLDQGLQFLIQYYNGEERAKGNILERFSAQQFPDLHSELNLSSLELGDSALYFCASSVMSKSVARNTQYFGPGTRLTVL.

This rearrangement joins TRBV6-6 to TRBJ1-1; no definite D call. Per the germline V gene, CDR1 is MNHNY and CDR2 is SVGAGI (reference sequence). V lost 1 base and J 6 bases, leaving 12 bases between the germline ends. CDR3 length: 14 amino acids. CDR3 nucleotides: TGTGCCAGCAGTTACTATGGGGAGCGAGCTGAAGCTTTCTTT. Translation gives CASSYYGERAEAFF.

This chain uses TRBV30 with TRBJ2-5; 7 bases are a match to TRBD1. The germline V gene has CDR1 GTSNPN and CDR2 SVGIG (reference sequence). The trim removed 8 bases at V and 4 bases at J, leaving 10 bases unmatched. There are 13 residues in the CDR3. The CDR3 bases are TGTGCCCAAGCAGAAGGGGGCACAGAGACCCAGTACTTC. Its translation: CAQAEGGTETQYF.

The V and J genes are TRBV25-1 and TRBJ2-2; 7 bases are a match to TRBD2. Germline CDR1 and CDR2: MGHDK and SYGVNS. V lost 4 bases, J lost 6 bases, and 11 bases stayed unmatched. The CDR3 has 16 amino acids. The CDR3 sequence: CASSGGLGTKAGELFF. As DNA, the CDR3 is TGTGCCAGCAGTGGGGGCCTAGGGACTAAGGCCGGGGAGCTGTTTTTT.

The chain uses TRBV5-1 and TRBJ2-5; TRBD1 matches at 7 bases. This CDR3 region has 12 residues. The trim removed 7 bases at V and 5 bases at J, leaving 5 bases unmatched. Looked up from germline, CDR1 is SGHRS and CDR2 is YFSETQ. CDR3 DNA: TGCGCCAGCGGACAACAGGGGGAGACCCAGTACTTC. This codes for CASGQQGETQYF.

The V call is TRBV30, the J call TRBJ1-3, with 8 bases lining up with TRBD1. V lost 2 bases and J lost 5; bases outside the gene matches: 8. This CDR3 is 15 amino acids long. Germline lookup yields CDR1 GTSNPN and CDR2 SVGIG (reference sequence). This chain's CDR3 is CAWSQRRQGRNTIYF. In DNA form, the CDR3 reads TGTGCCTGGAGTCAAAGGCGACAGGGGCGAAACACCATATATTTT. Full variable domain (rest looked up from reference TRBV30 and TRBJ1-3): SQTIHQWPATLVQPVGSPLSLECTVEGTSNPNLYWYRQAAGRGLQLLFYSVGIGQISSEVPQNLSASRPQDRQFILSSKKLLLSDSGFYLCAWSQRRQGRNTIYFGEGSWLTVV.

J is TRBJ2-7 and V is TRBV19, with TRBD1 identical over 10 bases. V was pared by 6 bases and J by 6 bases, with 8 bases of the junction left unmatched. Germline-derived CDR1 and CDR2 are LNHDA and SQIVND (reference sequence). The CDR3 has 14 residues. CDR3 amino acids: CASRDRGRLSEQYF. Written as DNA, the CDR3 is TGTGCCAGTAGGGACAGGGGGAGGCTTTCCGAGCAGTACTTC.

The chain uses TRBV28 and TRBJ2-7; D possibly matches TRBD1 or TRBD2 (5 bases each). Per the germline V gene, CDR1 is MDHEN and CDR2 is SYDVKM. V lost 6 bases to trimming and J lost 3 bases, with 27 bases between them. The CDR3 has 18 amino acids. The CDR3 nucleotides read TGTGCCAGCAGCCCCCCCCGGACGGGACCGCCGGCGGGCTACGAGCAGTACTTC. Translation: CASSPPRTGPPAGYEQYF.

This chain connects TRBV7-2 to TRBJ1-4; no definite D call. CDR1 SGHTA and CDR2 FQGNSA come from the germline V gene. This CDR3 is 14 amino acids long. Trimming pared 1 base from V and 5 bases from J, leaving 8 bases between. The CDR3 sequence: CASSLGGINEKLFF. The CDR3 nucleotides are TGTGCCAGCAGCTTAGGCGGGATCAATGAAAAACTGTTTTTT.

This chain connects TRBV5-4 to TRBJ2-7, with D possibly called TRBD1 or TRBD2 (5 bases each). Trimming removed 1 base at V and 3 bases at J, with 11 bases between. This CDR3 has 14 amino acids. Germline CDR1 and CDR2: SGHNT and YYREEE (reference sequence). The CDR3 here is CASSLIGTDYEQYF. In nucleotides, the CDR3 is TGTGCCAGCAGCTTGATCGGGACGGACTACGAGCAGTACTTC.

This sequence joins TRBV28 and TRBJ1-5; 9 bases map to TRBD1. Looked up from germline, CDR1 is MDHEN and CDR2 is SYDVKM. The CDR3 covers 14 residues. The J segment lost 6 bases and the V segment lost 5 bases, leaving 5 bases of the junction unmatched. The CDR3 loop reads CASSPNRGLQPQHF. The DNA of the CDR3 is TGTGCCAGCAGTCCTAACAGGGGGCTTCAGCCCCAGCATTTT. The full variable domain, completed using reference TRBV28 and TRBJ1-5, is DVKVTQSSRYLVKRTGEKVFLECVQDMDHENMFWYRQDPGLGLRLIYFSYDVKMKEKGDIPEGYSVSREKKERFSLILESASTNQTSMYLCASSPNRGLQPQHFGDGTRLSIL.

This rearrangement joins TRBV7-9 to TRBJ2-1, with D possibly being TRBD2 (5 bases). Germline values: CDR1 SEHNR, CDR2 FQNEAQ (reference sequence). Between the trimmed V and J ends, which lost 5 bases and 15 bases, there was a span of 23 bases. The CDR3 spans 14 residues. CDR3 sequence reads: CASSREAEADVRFF. The CDR3, as DNA: TGTGCCAGCAGCCGAGAGGCGGAGGCCGACGTCCGGTTCTTC.

As DNA, the CDR3 is TGCGCCAGCAGCTTGGGAGGTGATGATCAGCCCCAGCATTTT. Its translation is CASSLGGDDQPQHF. The chain is built from TRBV5-1 and TRBJ1-5; D not certain. This CDR3 region has 14 residues. V was cut by 0 bases and J by 5 bases, with 9 bases left in between. Germline CDR1 and CDR2: SGHRS and YFSETQ.

The chain has TRBV5-6 and TRBJ1-5; 10 positions match TRBD1. Germline CDR1 reads SGHDT; CDR2 reads YYEEEE. The V gene end was trimmed by 4 bases and the J gene end by 0 bases; junction bases not matched to a gene: 7. CDR3 length equals 17 residues. The CDR3 spells CASSKLRQGASNQPQHF. The CDR3 coding sequence is TGTGCCAGCAGCAAGCTCAGACAGGGGGCTAGCAATCAGCCCCAGCATTTT.

V and J are TRBV5-1 and TRBJ2-5, with a tentative D call TRBD2 (5 bases). V was pared by 1 base and J by 4 bases, with 5 bases between. This CDR3 is 12 amino acids long. Germline assignment: CDR1 SGHRS and CDR2 YFSETQ. CDR3 bases: TGCGCCAGCAGCTTGCGGGGAGAGACCCAGTACTTC. It codes for CASSLRGETQYF.

The rearrangement links TRBV2 to TRBJ1-5; 7 bases align to TRBD1. This CDR3 has 15 amino acids. The V segment lost 2 bases and the J segment 9 bases; nucleotides outside the gene matches: 10. Germline V gives CDR1 SNHLY, CDR2 FYNNEI. CDR3 region: CASSELAAGGRPQHF. The CDR3 DNA is TGTGCCAGCAGTGAATTGGCGGCAGGGGGACGGCCCCAGCATTTT.

The genes are TRBV4-1 and TRBJ1-4; unclear D gene. The CDR3 covers 16 residues. The ends were cut back, 1 base at V and 0 bases at J, with 9 bases in the middle. Germline assignment: CDR1 MGHRA and CDR2 YSYEKL. The CDR3 protein is CASSQVMTATNEKLFF. The CDR3 DNA reads TGCGCCAGCAGCCAAGTGATGACCGCAACTAATGAAAAACTGTTTTTT.

The rearrangement uses TRBV11-2 and TRBJ2-2; D uncertain. The V gene's germline CDR1 is SGHAT and CDR2 FQNNGV. Trimming pared 4 bases from V and 1 base from J, leaving 7 bases between. The CDR3 contains 14 residues. The chain's CDR3 is CASSSSVNTGELFF. DNA for the CDR3: TGTGCCAGCAGCTCAAGCGTGAACACCGGGGAGCTGTTTTTT.

This rearrangement joins TRBV30 to TRBJ2-5; D is unresolved. Between the trimmed V and J ends, which lost 1 base and 5 bases, there was a span of 11 bases. Germline V lookup: CDR1 GTSNPN, CDR2 SVGIG (reference sequence). This CDR3 comprises 13 residues. This chain's CDR3 is CAWSARPTETQYF. The CDR3 region has the DNA TGTGCCTGGAGTGCCCGGCCGACCGAGACCCAGTACTTC.